This TCR beta chain is drawn from a study of shared clonotypes between healthy human individuals. Overall study results and limits: The diversity represented, both genetic and in exposure history, was limited by few donors.

Comments on this clone: The antigen is not known.

Sequencing was performed with immunoSEQ multiplex PCR; in TCRdb, only in-frame clones are kept and a portion is missing. The sample holds 2 million to 2.5 million clones, roughly 93% seen once. The ends were cut back, 3 bases at V and 1 base at J, with 11 bases in the middle. The germline V gene encodes CDR1 SGHKS and CDR2 YYEKEE (reference sequence). This CDR3 has 14 amino acids. V and J are TRBV5-5 and TRBJ2-7; perhaps TRBD1 as D (6 bases). The material sequenced was naive CD4+ T cells from PBMCs. Sample subset: CD45RA+ positively selected. The sequence derives from a man between 18 and 35 years old in good health. Some clones in this sample may be carry-over from other donors' samples. CDR3 protein: CASSSTGPSYEQYF. The CDR3 DNA reads TGTGCCAGCAGCTCGACAGGCCCATCCTACGAGCAGTACTTC.